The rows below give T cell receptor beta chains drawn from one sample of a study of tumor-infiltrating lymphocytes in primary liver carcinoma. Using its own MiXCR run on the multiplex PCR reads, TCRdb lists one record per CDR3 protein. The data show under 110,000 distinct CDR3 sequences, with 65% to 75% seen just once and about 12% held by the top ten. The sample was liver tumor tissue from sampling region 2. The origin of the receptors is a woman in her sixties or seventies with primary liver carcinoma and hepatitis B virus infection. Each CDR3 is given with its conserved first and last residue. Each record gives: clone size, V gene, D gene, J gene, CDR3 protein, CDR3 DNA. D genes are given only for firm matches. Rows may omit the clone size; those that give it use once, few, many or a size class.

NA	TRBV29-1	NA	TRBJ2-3	CSVVYRTLTDTQYF	TGTAGCGTTGTGTACAGGACCCTCACAGATACGCAGTATTTT
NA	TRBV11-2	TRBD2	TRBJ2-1	CASRLGPVAGGPNEQFF	TGTGCCAGCCGTTTAGGTCCGGTAGCGGGAGGGCCGAATGAGCAGTTCTTC
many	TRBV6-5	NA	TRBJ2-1	CASRNYYSEQFF	TGTGCCAGCAGAAACTATTACAGTGAGCAGTTCTTC
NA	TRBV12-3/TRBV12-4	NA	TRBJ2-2	CASSFPAQKNTGELSF	TGTGCCAGCAGTTTTCCGGCGCAAAAGAACACCGGGGAGCTGTCTTTT
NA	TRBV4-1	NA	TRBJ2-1	CARSQDPLAWSSYNEQLF	TGCGCCAGGAGCCAAGACCCCCTAGCGTGGAGCTCCTACAATGAGCAGCTCTTC
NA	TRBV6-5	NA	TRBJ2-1	CASNPVLSRNEQFF	TGTGCCAGCAATCCGGTACTCTCTAGGAATGAGCAGTTCTTC
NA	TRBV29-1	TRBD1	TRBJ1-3	CSIGGHSSQGAGNTIYF	TGCAGCATTGGGGGTCATTCGAGTCAGGGGGCTGGAAACACCATATATTTT
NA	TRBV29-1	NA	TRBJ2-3	CSVEDSNWGDTQYF	TGCAGCGTTGAAGATTCCAACTGGGGAGATACGCAGTATTTT
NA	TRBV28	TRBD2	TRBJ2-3	CASNFSPSGTSGSTDTQYF	TGTGCCAGCAACTTTTCCCCTTCCGGGACTAGCGGGAGCACAGATACGCAGTATTTT
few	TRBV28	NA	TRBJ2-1	CASTQRTGHEQFF	TGTGCCAGCACCCAGAGGACGGGGCATGAGCAGTTCTTC
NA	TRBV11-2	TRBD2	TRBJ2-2	CAGSPLLAGDTGELFF	TGTGCCGGCAGTCCCCTCCTAGCGGGAGACACCGGGGAGCTGTTTTTT
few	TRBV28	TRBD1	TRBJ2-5	CASTTDRARETQYF	TGTGCCAGCACGACCGACAGGGCCAGAGAGACCCAGTACTTC
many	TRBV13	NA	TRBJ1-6	CASSSTGPGNSPLHF	TGTGCCAGCAGCTCGACGGGTCCGGGTAATTCACCCCTCCACTTT
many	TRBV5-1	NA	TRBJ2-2	CASSRGRDGELFF	TGCGCCAGCAGCAGAGGACGGGACGGGGAGCTGTTTTTT
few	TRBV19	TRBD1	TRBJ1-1	CASSPWGQGTTEAFF	TGTGCCAGTAGTCCTTGGGGACAGGGGACCACTGAAGCTTTCTTT
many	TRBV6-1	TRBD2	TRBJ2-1	CASRIAGGPSEQFF	TGTGCCAGCAGAATAGCGGGAGGGCCGAGTGAGCAGTTCTTC
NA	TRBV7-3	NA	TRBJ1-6	CASREGPSSPLHF	TGTGCCAGCAGGGAGGGGCCCAGTTCACCCCTCCACTTT
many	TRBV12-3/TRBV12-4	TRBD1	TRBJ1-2	CASSLRDRNYGYTF	TGTGCCAGCAGTTTACGGGACAGGAACTATGGCTACACCTTC
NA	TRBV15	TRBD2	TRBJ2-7	CATSRDGRGGSNYEQYF	TGTGCCACCAGCAGAGATGGTCGAGGCGGGAGTAATTACGAGCAGTACTTC
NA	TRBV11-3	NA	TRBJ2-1	CASNAGGYNEQLF	TGTGCAAGCAATGCCGGGGGCTACAATGAGCAGCTCTTC
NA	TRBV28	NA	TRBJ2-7	CACILGAGAYEQYF	TGTGCCTGCATCCTGGGGGCTGGCGCCTACGAGCAGTACTTC
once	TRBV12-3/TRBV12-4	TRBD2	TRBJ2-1	CASSQSGTSDNNEQFF	TGTGCCAGCAGCCAATCCGGGACTAGCGATAACAATGAGCAGTTCTTC
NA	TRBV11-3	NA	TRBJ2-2	CARSLDVRTDTNTRELFF	TGTGCCAGGAGCTTAGATGTCCGGACAGACACGAACACAAGGGAGCTGTTTTTT
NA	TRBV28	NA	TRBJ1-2	CASSLWGAGSPGINYGYTF	TGTGCCAGCAGTTTATGGGGGGCAGGTAGCCCAGGGATTAACTATGGCTACACCTTC
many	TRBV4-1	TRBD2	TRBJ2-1	CASSETSGDGSYNEQFF	TGCGCCAGCAGCGAGACTAGCGGGGATGGGTCGTACAATGAGCAGTTCTTC
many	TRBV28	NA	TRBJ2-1	CASSRGGHWSLDGDEQFF	TGTGCCAGCAGCCGCGGAGGTCATTGGTCCCTTGACGGTGATGAGCAGTTCTTC
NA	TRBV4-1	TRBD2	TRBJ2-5	CASNQEIGRAGFETQYF	TGCGCCAGTAACCAAGAAATTGGGAGGGCTGGTTTTGAGACCCAGTACTTC
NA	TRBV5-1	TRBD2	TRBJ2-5	CASSMRTSGIQETQYF	TGCGCCAGCAGCATGAGGACTAGCGGTATCCAAGAGACCCAGTACTTC
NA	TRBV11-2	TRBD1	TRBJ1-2	CASSLIGQGYCYIF	TGTGCCAGCAGCTTAATCGGACAGGGCTATTGTTACATCTTC
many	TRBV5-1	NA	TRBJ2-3	CASSLAITSTDTQYF	TGCGCCAGCAGCCTCGCGATAACTAGCACAGATACGCAGTATTTT
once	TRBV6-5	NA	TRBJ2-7	CASTSRGYEHYF	TGTGCGAGCACTTCCAGGGGTTACGAGCATTACTTC
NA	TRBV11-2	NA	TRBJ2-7	CASSLDPGRTSKQYF	TGTGCCAGCAGCTTAGACCCGGGCCGTACGTCCAAGCAGTACTTC
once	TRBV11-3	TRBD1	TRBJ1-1	CASSFGTVDTEALF	TGTGCCAGCAGCTTCGGGACAGTGGATACTGAAGCTCTCTTT